One and the same sample provided the 14 T cell receptor beta chains below, sequenced in a study of graft-versus-host responses after intestinal transplantation. Measured with immunoSEQ multiplex PCR; TCRdb has only the in-frame clones, and not every one. Here the sample spans roughly 99,000 clones, 86% being singletons. Sequenced here: PBMCs, sampled 255 days after intestinal transplant. These receptors were taken from a human patient who received an intestinal transplant, so some T cells may come from the graft donor.

In DNA form, the CDR3 reads TGTGCCAGCAGTGTGGGTAGCGGCTACGAGCAGTACTTC. It yields the protein CASSVGSGYEQYF. J is TRBJ2-7 and V is TRBV6-1, with a possible D match to TRBD2 (6 bases). This CDR3 is 13 amino acids long. The ends were cut back, 4 bases at V and 3 bases at J, with 10 bases in the middle. Germline V CDR1 and CDR2: MNHNS, SASEGT.

This rearrangement joins TRBV2 to TRBJ2-1; the D is unclear. CDR3 length: 15 residues. V was clipped by 6 bases and J by 1 base, with 13 bases between them. Germline V gene data show CDR1 as SNHLY and CDR2 as FYNNEI. The CDR3, as DNA: TGTGCCAGCAGCGCCGAGGTAGGGTCCTACAATGAGCAGTTCTTC. It encodes CASSAEVGSYNEQFF.

The V and J genes are TRBV11-1 and TRBJ2-3, with 8 bases matching TRBD1. Looked up from germline, CDR1 is SGHAT and CDR2 is FQDESV (reference sequence). V lost 6 bases and J lost 3; bases outside the gene matches: 5. This CDR3 contains 14 residues. CDR3 loop: CASSWDRKTDTQYF. For the CDR3, the DNA is TGTGCCAGCAGTTGGGACAGGAAGACAGATACGCAGTATTTT.

V is TRBV28 and J is TRBJ2-5; TRBD2 agrees at 7 bases. The germline gives CDR1 MDHEN, CDR2 SYDVKM. Germline trimming cut 6 bases from V and 1 base from J; bases unmatched to any gene: 11. This CDR3 has 16 amino acids. The CDR3 loop is CASSRPLAELQETQYF. For the CDR3, the DNA is TGTGCCAGCAGCAGACCCCTAGCGGAACTCCAAGAGACCCAGTACTTC.

The chain links TRBV10-1 to TRBJ2-7; no reliable D call. Germline values: CDR1 WNHNN, CDR2 SYGVQD (reference sequence). V lost 6 bases and J lost 9, with 15 bases in between. This CDR3 has 12 amino acids. The CDR3, as DNA: TGCGCCAGCAGCAATGGGGTTTCGGGGCAGTACTTC. It codes for CASSNGVSGQYF.

This clone was found once. This chain joins TRBV27 and TRBJ1-2, with 7 bases that match TRBD1. The CDR3 consists of 15 residues. Germline CDR1 and CDR2: MNHEY and SMNVEV (reference sequence). Trimming at V came to 0 bases and at J to 4 bases, leaving 5 bases not matched to a gene. The CDR3 region has the DNA TGTGCCAGCAGTTTATCTTCAGGGGGAGGCTATGGCTACACCTTC. Translating it yields CASSLSSGGGYGYTF.

In DNA form, the CDR3 reads TGTGCCACCAGCAGCCCCCCCGGACTAGCGGGGGCCGATGAGCAGTTCTTC. Translated, it gives CATSSPPGLAGADEQFF. The chain recombines TRBV15 with TRBJ2-1; 13 bases map to TRBD2. CDR1 LNHNV and CDR2 YYDKDF come from the germline V gene (reference sequence). The V and J ends lost 3 bases and 8 bases, in that order; junction bases with no gene match: 10. The CDR3 loop spans 17 amino acids.

CDR3 sequence: CASSGRGQGYGEAFF. The CDR3, as DNA: TGTGCCAGCAGCGGCCGGGGACAGGGGTACGGTGAAGCTTTCTTT. The rearrangement joins TRBV13 to TRBJ1-1, with 10 bases matching TRBD1. Germline V gene sequence: CDR1 PRHDT, CDR2 FYEKMQ (reference sequence). J was trimmed by 7 bases and V by 5 bases; bases with no gene match: 10. This CDR3 region has 15 residues. Full variable domain (outside the CDR3, taken from reference TRBV13 and TRBJ1-1): AAGVIQSPRHLIKEKRETATLKCYPIPRHDTVYWYQQGPGQDPQFLISFYEKMQSDKGSIPDRFSAQQFSDYHSELNMSSLELGDSALYFCASSGRGQGYGEAFFGQGTRLTVV.

V is TRBV4-2 and J is TRBJ2-3; TRBD2 agrees at 8 bases. With 3 bases clipped from V and 2 bases from J, the junction kept 13 bases outside the gene matches. Germline V lookup: CDR1 LGHNA, CDR2 YNFKEQ. The CDR3 totals 18 residues. Here the CDR3 DNA reads TGTGCCAGCAGCCATCAGGAAGCGGGAGCTTCCTACACAGATACGCAGTATTTT. Its protein is CASSHQEAGASYTDTQYF.

This chain uses TRBV16 with TRBJ1-4, with 7 bases identical to TRBD1. The CDR3 runs 15 residues. CDR1 KGHSY and CDR2 FQNENV come from the germline V gene. After removal of 4 bases from V and 5 bases from J, the junction contained 7 bases not matched to a gene. The CDR3 region has the DNA TGTGCCAGCAGCCCCTTCCGGACAGGAAATGAAAAACTGTTTTTT. Amino acid sequence: CASSPFRTGNEKLFF.

The rearrangement joins TRBV5-6 to TRBJ2-5; tentatively, D is TRBD1 (6 bases). The V end was cut by 1 base, the J end by 5 bases, with 18 bases between. In germline, CDR1 is SGHDT, CDR2 YYEEEE. The CDR3 spans 16 residues. Written as DNA, the CDR3 is TGTGCCAGCAGCTTGAATCCAGGGGCACCCCTGGAGACCCAGTACTTC. It specifies CASSLNPGAPLETQYF.

This clone is a singleton in its sample. V usage is TRBV5-1 and J usage is TRBJ2-3; the match to TRBD2 covers 7 bases. V trimming: 7 bases; J trimming: 4 bases; junction bases outside the gene matches: 9. The germline V gene encodes CDR1 SGHRS and CDR2 YFSETQ. This CDR3 has 14 residues. The CDR3: CASRKSSGPDTQYF. The CDR3, as DNA: TGCGCCAGCCGGAAATCTAGCGGACCAGATACGCAGTATTTT.

The chain links TRBV6-1 to TRBJ2-3, with unresolved D. Germline values: CDR1 MNHNS, CDR2 SASEGT. V gave up 3 bases and J gave up 0 bases, with 4 bases separating them. The CDR3 loop spans 13 amino acids. The CDR3 DNA sequence: TGTGCCAGCAGTGAGGGAAGCACAGATACGCAGTATTTT. Its protein is CASSEGSTDTQYF.

The table lists this clone with a count of one. The chain employs TRBV5-6 and TRBJ1-1; D might be TRBD1 (5 bases). The CDR3 runs 18 residues. Trimming removed 1 base from V and 2 bases from J, with 21 bases in between. The V gene's germline CDR1 is SGHDT and CDR2 YYEEEE. As DNA, the CDR3 is TGTGCCAGCAGCTTGTGGCAGACAGTGGAGATCCGTAACACTGAAGCTTTCTTT. It translates to CASSLWQTVEIRNTEAFF.